The present T cell receptor beta chain was sequenced within a study of CD8 T cells in ankylosing spondylitis. The CDR3 consists of 15 residues. V lost 1 base, J lost 3 bases, and 13 bases lay in between. CDR1 is LNHNV and CDR2 is YYDKDF in the germline V gene (reference sequence). This clonotype has only a few counts. Its antigen remains unidentified. General study results and limits: Some of these motif variants have turned up before, in reports on reactive arthritis synovial fluid and blood. About 8 highly homologous variants made up a TCR beta motif, and this motif appeared characteristic of ankylosing spondylitis blood. Reported data indicate significant enrichment of disease-linked clones within matched ankylosing spondylitis synovial fluid. Disease-linked clones were found to be CD8+ and relatively rare in peripheral blood.

Generation of TCR beta libraries employed quantitative 5'-RACE incorporating molecular barcodes. TCRdb re-derived calls from the 5' RACE reads in MiXCR, one entry per CDR3 protein. The repertoire holds around 890,000 distinct CDR3 sequences, roughly 12% seen once, with more than 0.5% in the top ten. The sequenced material came from blood, either unsorted or a sorted T cell fraction (not recorded which). This clonotype was sampled from a male donor with ankylosing spondylitis. This sequence joins TRBV15 and TRBJ2-7, with a possible D match to TRBD1 (5 bases). CDR3 residues: CATSRAAGHSYEQYF. CDR3 coding DNA: TGTGCCACCAGCAGAGCCGCTGGACACAGCTACGAGCAGTACTTC.